Following are 20 T cell receptor beta chains from one sample sequenced in a study of T cells in Graves' hyperthyroidism and ophthalmopathy. From RNA transcripts, TCR beta CDR3 regions were amplified. TCR CDR3 regions were first amplified by RT-PCR with HTBI primers. One entry per CDR3 protein, called by TCRdb with MiXCR from the multiplex PCR reads. The sample has 450,000 to 700,000 distinct CDR3 sequences; about half are singletons. Sequenced sample: peripheral blood or thyroid tissue (not recorded which). The origin of the receptors is an adult woman with Graves' disease, either hyperthyroidism or ophthalmopathy (not recorded which).

The chain couples TRBV5-5 to TRBJ2-7; D unclear. V was clipped by 0 bases and J by 2 bases, with 9 bases between them. Germline CDR1 is SGHKS and CDR2 is YYEKEE (reference sequence). The CDR3 contains 14 residues. CDR3 protein: CASSLVPSPYEQYF. The CDR3 DNA reads TGTGCCAGCAGCTTGGTCCCCAGCCCCTACGAGCAGTACTTC.

This clonotype was observed many times. This CDR3 is CAISLLAGVPLTTYEQYF. DNA of the CDR3: TGTGCCATTAGCCTTCTAGCGGGAGTCCCCCTAACGACCTACGAGCAGTACTTC. The chain is built from TRBV10-3 and TRBJ2-7, with 10 bases that match TRBD2. CDR3 length: 18 amino acids. V trimming: 9 bases; J trimming: 2 bases; junction bases outside the gene matches: 19. Germline V gene sequence: CDR1 ENHRY, CDR2 SYGVKD.

This clonotype was observed a few times. The CDR3 protein is CAISESESGFLYGYTF. In DNA form, the CDR3 reads TGTGCCATCAGTGAGTCGGAGTCTGGTTTCCTCTATGGCTACACCTTC. This chain links TRBV10-3 with TRBJ1-2; D ambiguous. Trimming took off 0 bases at V and 4 bases at J, with 15 bases between the two ends. The germline gives CDR1 ENHRY, CDR2 SYGVKD. The length of the CDR3 is 16 residues.

This clonotype was detected a few times. This chain links TRBV5-4 with TRBJ1-3; D might be TRBD1 (5 bases). This CDR3 has 15 residues. Germline values: CDR1 SGHNT, CDR2 YYREEE (reference sequence). Between the trimmed V and J ends, which lost 2 bases and 0 bases, there was a span of 9 bases. The CDR3, as DNA: TGTGCCAGCAGCTTAGAGGACAACTCTGGAAACACCATATATTTT. Amino acid sequence: CASSLEDNSGNTIYF.

The chain combines TRBV20-1 with TRBJ1-2, with a tentative D call TRBD1 (5 bases). The germline V gene has CDR1 DFQATT and CDR2 SNEGSKA (reference sequence). The CDR3 has 13 residues. Trimming shortened V by 0 bases and J by 8 bases, and 13 bases separated the two germline ends. The CDR3 loop reads CSARDMGGDGYTF. CDR3 nucleotide sequence: TGCAGTGCTAGAGACATGGGGGGGGACGGCTACACCTTC.

The chain employs TRBV19 and TRBJ1-5, with a possible D match to TRBD1 (6 bases). The CDR3 is made up of 16 amino acids. Trimming left V 4 bases short and J 1 base short, with 14 bases between. From germline, CDR1 is LNHDA and CDR2 SQIVND (reference sequence). The CDR3 is CASSSRQGTSNQPQHF. The CDR3 bases are TGTGCCAGTAGTAGTCGGCAGGGGACCAGCAATCAGCCCCAGCATTTT.

This clonotype was counted ten times or more. The rearrangement uses TRBV12-3 or TRBV12-4 and TRBJ1-4; the match to TRBD1 covers 8 bases. The CDR3 has 18 residues. V trimming: 6 bases; J trimming: 7 bases; junction bases outside the gene matches: 19. CDR3 DNA: TGTGCCAGCAGCCTAGGACAGGGAAGAAAGGGGAAGTCTGAAAAACTGTTTTTT. This gives the protein CASSLGQGRKGKSEKLFF.

This clonotype has only a few counts. The rearrangement joins TRBV7-2 to TRBJ1-5, with TRBD1 identical over 7 bases. Germline V gene data show CDR1 as SGHTA and CDR2 as FQGNSA. This CDR3 is 14 amino acids long. Unmatched junction bases numbered 4, after V lost 5 bases and J lost 3 bases. For the CDR3, the DNA is TGTGCCAGCAGCCAAGGGACAGTCAATCAGCCCCAGCATTTT. Translation: CASSQGTVNQPQHF.

This clonotype has at least ten counts. This chain joins TRBV6-6 and TRBJ1-5, with a tentative D call TRBD1 (5 bases). The germline V gene encodes CDR1 MNHNY and CDR2 SVGAGI (reference sequence). The V end lost 6 bases, the J end lost 6 bases, and 18 bases lay between the germline ends. This CDR3 comprises 15 residues. CDR3 loop: CASRRVGAWGQPQHF. The CDR3 DNA follows: TGTGCCAGCAGGCGGGTAGGGGCTTGGGGTCAGCCCCAGCATTTT.

The chain employs TRBV10-2 and TRBJ1-1, with 7 bases matching TRBD1. The germline V gene has CDR1 WSHSY and CDR2 SAAADI. There are 14 residues in the CDR3. The J segment lost 5 bases and the V segment lost 3 bases, leaving 6 bases of the junction unmatched. CDR3 coding DNA: TGCGCCAGCAGTGACAGGACAGGAGAGACTGAAGCTTTCTTT. It translates to CASSDRTGETEAFF.

Turning to this clonotype: The junction does not match germline at one end; this may be a read error. The V call is TRBV6-5, the J call TRBJ2-6; D ambiguous. The CDR3 is 14 residues long. Germline V gene data show CDR1 as MNHEY and CDR2 as SVGAGI. The CDR3 DNA reads TGTGCCAGCAAAGCGAACACTGGTGCCAACGTCCTGACTTTC. It translates to CASKANTGANVLTF.

The genes are TRBV30 and TRBJ1-4; D unclear. The germline V gene encodes CDR1 GTSNPN and CDR2 SVGIG (reference sequence). The CDR3 length is 12 residues. V gave up 5 bases and J gave up 0 bases, with 4 bases separating them. CDR3 sequence (DNA): TGTGCCTGGGGCACAACTAATGAAAAACTGTTTTTT. The encoded protein is CAWGTTNEKLFF.

In this sample, this clonotype turned up a few times. The V call is TRBV15, the J call TRBJ1-1, with D unresolved. This CDR3 region has 17 residues. CDR1 and CDR2 from the germline V gene are LNHNV and YYDKDF (reference sequence). V was cut by 3 bases and J by 0 bases, with 17 bases left in between. This chain's CDR3 is CATSSGRVGGMNTEAFF. The CDR3, as DNA: TGTGCCACCAGCAGTGGCCGTGTAGGAGGTATGAACACTGAAGCTTTCTTT.

On this clonotype: A much larger clone lies a single base off, so this may be a read error. This chain's CDR3 is CASSLWDRHTEAFF. The CDR3, as DNA: TGTGCCAGCAGCCTATGGGACAGACACACTGAAGCTTTCTTT. The J gene is TRBJ1-1, the V gene TRBV3-1; TRBD1 matches at 7 bases. This CDR3 is 14 amino acids long. The ends lost 4 bases at V and 3 bases at J; junction bases unmatched: 5. The germline V gene encodes CDR1 LGHDT and CDR2 YNNKEL (reference sequence).

This clonotype was detected only a few times. V and J are TRBV7-2 and TRBJ1-6; D might be TRBD1 (6 bases). CDR3 length equals 15 residues. CDR1 and CDR2 (germline): SGHTA, FQGNSA. The V gene lost 1 base and the J gene lost 6 bases, with 10 bases spanning the gap. The CDR3 is CASSLEFRGNSPLHF. CDR3 nucleotides: TGTGCCAGCAGCTTAGAGTTCAGGGGTAATTCACCCCTCCACTTT.

The chain has TRBV20-1 and TRBJ2-5, with D maybe TRBD1 (5 bases). Trimming pared 3 bases from V and 2 bases from J, leaving 13 bases between. The germline gives CDR1 DFQATT, CDR2 SNEGSKA (reference sequence). CDR3 length equals 14 residues. This chain's CDR3 is CSARDMTLQETQYF. The CDR3 bases are TGCAGTGCTAGGGACATGACATTACAAGAGACCCAGTACTTC.

This clonotype was counted ten times or more. This rearrangement joins TRBV20-1 to TRBJ1-2; TRBD1 agrees at 7 bases. The CDR3 is 14 amino acids. The V segment lost 6 bases and the J segment 4 bases; nucleotides outside the gene matches: 11. Germline CDR1 and CDR2: DFQATT and SNEGSKA (reference sequence). CDR3 DNA sequence: TGCAGTGCCCCCGATTCAGGGGGTCCCTATGGCTACACCTTC. This sequence encodes CSAPDSGGPYGYTF.

The table lists this clonotype with many counts. The chain couples TRBV13 to TRBJ2-7; TRBD2 matches 11 bases. This CDR3 has 15 amino acids. The germline V gene has CDR1 PRHDT and CDR2 FYEKMQ (reference sequence). Trimming took 5 bases from V and 7 from J; bases not matched to a gene: 10. CDR3 sequence: CASSHRGLADREQYF. The CDR3 DNA sequence: TGTGCCAGCAGCCACCGGGGACTAGCGGACCGAGAGCAGTACTTC.

The chain joins TRBV10-3 to TRBJ2-7; TRBD2 matches at 7 bases. V trimming: 2 bases; J trimming: 2 bases; junction bases outside the gene matches: 9. CDR3 length equals 16 residues. Germline V gene data show CDR1 as ENHRY and CDR2 as SYGVKD. CDR3 sequence (DNA): TGTGCCATCAGTGAGGAATTGGCTAGCGGAGCCTACGAGCAGTACTTC. This sequence encodes CAISEELASGAYEQYF.

This clonotype was detected many times. The DNA for the CDR3 is TGTGCCAGCAGCGTAGCGGTTCAAGAGACCCAGTACTTC. Its protein is CASSVAVQETQYF. V usage is TRBV9 and J usage is TRBJ2-5; D is undetermined. In germline, CDR1 is SGDLS, CDR2 YYNGEE. The V and J ends lost 0 bases and 2 bases respectively, with 5 bases between them. The CDR3 has 13 residues.